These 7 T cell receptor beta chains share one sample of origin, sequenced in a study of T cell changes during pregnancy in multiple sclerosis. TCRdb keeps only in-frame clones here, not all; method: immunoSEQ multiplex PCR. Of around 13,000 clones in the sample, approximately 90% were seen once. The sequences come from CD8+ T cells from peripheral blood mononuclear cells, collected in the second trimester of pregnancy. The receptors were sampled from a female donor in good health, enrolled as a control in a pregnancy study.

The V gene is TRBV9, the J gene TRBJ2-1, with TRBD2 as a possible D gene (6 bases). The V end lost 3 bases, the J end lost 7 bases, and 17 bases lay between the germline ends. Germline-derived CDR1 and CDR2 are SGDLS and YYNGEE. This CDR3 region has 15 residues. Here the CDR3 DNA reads TGTGCCAGCAGCGAGTGGGCTAGCGTTCGGAATGAGCAGTTCTTC. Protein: CASSEWASVRNEQFF. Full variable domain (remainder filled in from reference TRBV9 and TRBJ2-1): DSGVTQTPKHLITATGQRVTLRCSPRSGDLSVYWYQQSLDQGLQFLIQYYNGEERAKGNILERFSAQQFPDLHSELNLSSLELGDSALYFCASSEWASVRNEQFFGPGTRLTVL.

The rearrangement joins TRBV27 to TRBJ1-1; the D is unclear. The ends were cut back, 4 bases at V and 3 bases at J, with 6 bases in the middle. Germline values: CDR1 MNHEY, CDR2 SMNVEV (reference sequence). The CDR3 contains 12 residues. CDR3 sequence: CASSSSDTEAFF. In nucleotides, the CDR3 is TGTGCCAGCAGTTCGTCCGACACTGAAGCTTTCTTT.

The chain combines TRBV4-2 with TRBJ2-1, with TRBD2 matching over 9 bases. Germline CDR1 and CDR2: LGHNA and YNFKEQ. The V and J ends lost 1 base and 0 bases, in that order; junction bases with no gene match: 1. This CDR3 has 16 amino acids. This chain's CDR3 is CASSQATSGSYNEQFF. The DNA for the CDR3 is TGTGCCAGCAGCCAAGCGACTAGCGGCTCCTACAATGAGCAGTTCTTC.

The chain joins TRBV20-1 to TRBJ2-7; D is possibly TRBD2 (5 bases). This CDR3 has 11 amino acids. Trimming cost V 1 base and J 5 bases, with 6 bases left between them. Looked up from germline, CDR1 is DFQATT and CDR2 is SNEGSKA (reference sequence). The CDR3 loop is CSARGGNEQYF. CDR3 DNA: TGCAGTGCTAGAGGAGGGAACGAGCAGTACTTC.

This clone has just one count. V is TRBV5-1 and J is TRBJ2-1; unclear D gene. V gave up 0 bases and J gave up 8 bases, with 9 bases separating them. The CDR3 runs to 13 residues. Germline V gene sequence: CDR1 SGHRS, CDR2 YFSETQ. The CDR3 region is CASSLEAADEQFF. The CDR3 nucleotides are TGCGCCAGCAGCTTGGAGGCGGCCGATGAGCAGTTCTTC.

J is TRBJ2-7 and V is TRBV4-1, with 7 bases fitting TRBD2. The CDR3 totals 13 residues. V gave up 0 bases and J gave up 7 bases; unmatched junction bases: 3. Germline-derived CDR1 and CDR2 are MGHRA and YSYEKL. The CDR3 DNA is TGCGCCAGCAGCCAAGAGGGGGGGTGGGAGCAGTACTTC. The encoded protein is CASSQEGGWEQYF.

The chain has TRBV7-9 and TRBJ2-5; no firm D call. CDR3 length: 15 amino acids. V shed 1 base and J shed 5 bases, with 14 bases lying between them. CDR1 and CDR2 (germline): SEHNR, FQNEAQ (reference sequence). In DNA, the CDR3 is TGTGCCAGCAGCTTAGACTGGGCCCAGAAGGAGACCCAGTACTTC. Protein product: CASSLDWAQKETQYF.